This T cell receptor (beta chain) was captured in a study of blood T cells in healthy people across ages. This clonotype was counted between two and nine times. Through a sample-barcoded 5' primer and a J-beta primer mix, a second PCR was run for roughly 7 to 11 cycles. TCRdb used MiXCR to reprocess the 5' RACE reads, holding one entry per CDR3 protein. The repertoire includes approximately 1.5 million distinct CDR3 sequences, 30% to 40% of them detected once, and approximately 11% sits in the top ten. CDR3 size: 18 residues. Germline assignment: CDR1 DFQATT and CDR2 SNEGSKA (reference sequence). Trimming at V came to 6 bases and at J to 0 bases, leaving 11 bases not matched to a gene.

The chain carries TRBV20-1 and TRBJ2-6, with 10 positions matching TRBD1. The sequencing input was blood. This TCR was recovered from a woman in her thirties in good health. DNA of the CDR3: TGCAGTGCGGCCGGGACAGGGGTACTGGGCTCTGGGGCCAACGTCCTGACTTTC. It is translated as CSAAGTGVLGSGANVLTF.